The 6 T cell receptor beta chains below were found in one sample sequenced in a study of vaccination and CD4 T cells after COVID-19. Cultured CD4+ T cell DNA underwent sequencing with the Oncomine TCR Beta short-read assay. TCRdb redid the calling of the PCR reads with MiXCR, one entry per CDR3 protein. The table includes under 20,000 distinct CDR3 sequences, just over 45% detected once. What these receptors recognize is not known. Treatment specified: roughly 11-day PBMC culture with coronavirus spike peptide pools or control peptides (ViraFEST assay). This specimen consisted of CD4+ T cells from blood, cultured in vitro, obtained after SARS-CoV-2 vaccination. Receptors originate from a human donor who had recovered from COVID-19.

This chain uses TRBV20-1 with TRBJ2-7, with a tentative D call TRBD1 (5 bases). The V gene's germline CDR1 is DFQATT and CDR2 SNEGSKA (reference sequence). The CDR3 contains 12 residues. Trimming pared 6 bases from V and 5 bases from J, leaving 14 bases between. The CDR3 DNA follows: TGCAGTGCAGCGCAGGGTGGCGACGAGCAGTACTTC. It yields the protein CSAAQGGDEQYF.

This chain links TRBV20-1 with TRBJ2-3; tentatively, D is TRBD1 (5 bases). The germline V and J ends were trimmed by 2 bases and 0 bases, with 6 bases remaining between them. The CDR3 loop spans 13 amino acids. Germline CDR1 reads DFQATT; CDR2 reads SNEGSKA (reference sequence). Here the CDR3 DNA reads TGCAGTGCTAGACAGGGTAGCACAGATACGCAGTATTTT. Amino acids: CSARQGSTDTQYF.

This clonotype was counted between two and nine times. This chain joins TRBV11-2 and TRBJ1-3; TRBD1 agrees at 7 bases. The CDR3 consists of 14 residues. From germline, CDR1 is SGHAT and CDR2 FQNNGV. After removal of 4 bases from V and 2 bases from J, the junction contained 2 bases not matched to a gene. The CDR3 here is CASSSTGPGNTIYF. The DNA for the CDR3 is TGTGCCAGCAGCTCGACAGGGCCTGGAAACACCATATATTTT. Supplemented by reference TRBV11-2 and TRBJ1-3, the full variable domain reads EAGVAQSPRYKIIEKRQSVAFWCNPISGHATLYWYQQILGQGPKLLIQFQNNGVVDDSQLPKDRFSAERLKGVDSTLKIQPAKLEDSAVYLCASSSTGPGNTIYFGEGSWLTVV.

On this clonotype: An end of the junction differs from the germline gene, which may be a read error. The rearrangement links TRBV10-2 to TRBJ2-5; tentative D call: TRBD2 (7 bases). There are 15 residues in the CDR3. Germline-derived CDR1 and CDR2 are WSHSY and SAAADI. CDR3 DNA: TGCGCCAGCAGAAAAGGGGGGGGGTATCAAGAGGCCCAGTACTTC. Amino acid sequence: CASRKGGGYQEAQYF.

The CDR3 DNA reads as TGCAGTGCTAGGGGGCTGAGCGGGACACCTGACACAGATACGCAGTATTTT. Residues: CSARGLSGTPDTDTQYF. V usage is TRBV20-1 and J usage is TRBJ2-3, with a tentative D call TRBD2 (7 bases). With 3 bases removed from V and 2 bases from J, the gap between germline ends came to 21 bases. The germline V gene encodes CDR1 DFQATT and CDR2 SNEGSKA (reference sequence). The CDR3 totals 17 residues.

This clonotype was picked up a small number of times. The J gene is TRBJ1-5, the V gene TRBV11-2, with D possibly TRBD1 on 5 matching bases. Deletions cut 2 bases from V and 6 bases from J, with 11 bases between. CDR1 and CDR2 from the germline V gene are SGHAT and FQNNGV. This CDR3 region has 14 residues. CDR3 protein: CASSLLGDGQPQHF. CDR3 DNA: TGTGCCAGCAGCTTACTAGGGGACGGTCAGCCCCAGCATTTT.